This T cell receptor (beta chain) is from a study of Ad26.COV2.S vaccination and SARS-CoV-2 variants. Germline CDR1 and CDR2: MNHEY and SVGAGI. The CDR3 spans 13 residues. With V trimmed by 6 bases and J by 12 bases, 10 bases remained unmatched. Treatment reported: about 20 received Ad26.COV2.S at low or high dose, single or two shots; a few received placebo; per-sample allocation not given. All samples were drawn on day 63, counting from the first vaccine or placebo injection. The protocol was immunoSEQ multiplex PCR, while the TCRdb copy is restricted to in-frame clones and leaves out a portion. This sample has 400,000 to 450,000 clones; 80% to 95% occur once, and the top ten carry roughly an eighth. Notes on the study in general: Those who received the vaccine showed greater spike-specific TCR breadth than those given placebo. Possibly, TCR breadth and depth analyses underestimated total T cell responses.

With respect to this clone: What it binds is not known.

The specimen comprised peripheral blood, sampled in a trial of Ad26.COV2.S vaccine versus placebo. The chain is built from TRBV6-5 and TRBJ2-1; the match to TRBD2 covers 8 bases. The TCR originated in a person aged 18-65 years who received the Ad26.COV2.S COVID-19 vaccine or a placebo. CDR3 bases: TGTGCCAGCAGCCGGGGACTAGAGGATTGGCAGTTCTTC. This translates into CASSRGLEDWQFF.